This T cell receptor beta chain stems from a study of T cell responses to AZD1222 COVID-19 vaccine. This clone occurred once. Its antigen is still unknown. The CDR3 has 12 amino acids. V dropped 0 bases and J dropped 8 bases, with 7 bases sitting between them. Germline V lookup: CDR1 MNHEY, CDR2 SVGEGT. Produced via immunoSEQ multiplex PCR; TCRdb's table is partial and in-frame only. The sample holds roughly 160,000 clones, about 92% seen once. Whole-study results and caveats: The span of vaccine-associated CD4 TCRs extended across spike, with dominance at 160-218 and 743-854. At baseline, just five to seven AZD1222 recipients tested seropositive. The donor cohort was predominantly white British with a female majority, and clonal diversity may have been underestimated.

This chain links TRBV6-2 or TRBV6-3 with TRBJ1-2, with unresolved D. Specimen: peripheral blood, collected on day 0 of MenACWY control vaccination. The clonotype comes from an adult in good health. In nucleotides, the CDR3 is TGTGCCAGCAGTTACTCTTCGAGGGGCTACACCTTC. It is translated as CASSYSSRGYTF.